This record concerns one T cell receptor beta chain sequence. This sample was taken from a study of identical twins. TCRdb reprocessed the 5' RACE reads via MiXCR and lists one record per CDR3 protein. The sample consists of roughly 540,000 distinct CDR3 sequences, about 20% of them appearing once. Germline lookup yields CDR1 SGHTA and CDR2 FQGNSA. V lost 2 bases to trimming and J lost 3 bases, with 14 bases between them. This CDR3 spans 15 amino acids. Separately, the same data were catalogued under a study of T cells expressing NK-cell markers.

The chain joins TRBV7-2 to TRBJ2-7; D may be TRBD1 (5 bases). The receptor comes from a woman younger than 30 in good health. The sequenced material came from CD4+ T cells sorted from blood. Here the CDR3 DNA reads TGTGCCAGCAGCTTACTCCTGGGGCCTAACTACGAGCAGTACTTC. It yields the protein CASSLLLGPNYEQYF.